This T cell receptor (beta chain) originates from a study of blood T cell repertoires in COVID-19. Trimming cost V 3 bases and J 2 bases, with 20 bases left between them. CDR1 KGHSH and CDR2 LQKENI come from the germline V gene. The CDR3 loop spans 18 amino acids. The assay was immunoSEQ multiplex PCR, and TCRdb's table has in-frame clones only and misses some. The sample lists approximately 350,000 clones, 70% to 90% occurring once. This rearrangement joins TRBV18 to TRBJ1-5; D not resolved. This clonotype was sampled from a woman aged 25 to 45 with COVID-19, enrolled during active disease. Material: peripheral blood. CDR3 DNA: TGTGCCAGCTCACCCACCCACTTAGTCGGTGGAGGCAATCAGCCCCAGCATTTT. Protein sequence: CASSPTHLVGGGNQPQHF. The variable domain in full, completed from reference TRBV18 and TRBJ1-5, reads NAGVMQNPRHLVRRRGQEARLRCSPMKGHSHVYWYRQLPEEGLKFMVYLQKENIIDESGMPKERFSAEFPKEGPSILRIQQVVRGDSAAYFCASSPTHLVGGGNQPQHFGDGTRLSIL.